These T cell receptor beta chains were read from a single sample in a study of T cell responses to AZD1222 COVID-19 vaccine. Produced via immunoSEQ multiplex PCR; TCRdb's table is partial and in-frame only. The sample shows 30,000 to 35,000 clones, more than 75% of them seen only once. The input for sequencing was peripheral blood, taken 28 days after the second AZD1222 dose. The receptors stem from an adult who received the AZD1222 COVID-19 vaccine. Both conserved end residues are part of each CDR3. Each record gives: D gene, V gene, CDR3 length, J gene, clone size, CDR3 protein, CDR3 DNA. The D gene is left open where the match is weak. Expanded clones get a size class; other rows say once, few or many, or leave the size out.

D gene: TRBD2; V gene: TRBV9; CDR3 length: 18; J gene: TRBJ2-5; clone size: -; CDR3 protein: CASSVGGLAGGRAETQYF; CDR3 DNA: TGTGCCAGCAGCGTAGGTGGACTAGCGGGAGGGCGGGCAGAGACCCAGTACTTC
D gene: -; V gene: TRBV28; CDR3 length: 13; J gene: TRBJ2-1; clone size: -; CDR3 protein: CATTSGGPDEQFF; CDR3 DNA: TGTGCCACCACGTCAGGGGGGCCGGATGAGCAGTTCTTC
D gene: -; V gene: TRBV29-1; CDR3 length: 14; J gene: TRBJ2-1; clone size: -; CDR3 protein: CSVEPRATYNEQFF; CDR3 DNA: TGCAGCGTTGAACCTCGGGCCACCTACAATGAGCAGTTCTTC
D gene: -; V gene: TRBV19; CDR3 length: 15; J gene: TRBJ1-1; clone size: -; CDR3 protein: CASSTFYTMNTEAFF; CDR3 DNA: TGTGCCAGTAGTACATTCTACACTATGAACACTGAAGCTTTCTTT
D gene: -; V gene: TRBV30; CDR3 length: 13; J gene: TRBJ2-7; clone size: -; CDR3 protein: CAWSRSSSYEQYF; CDR3 DNA: TGTGCCTGGAGTCGATCCTCCAGCTACGAGCAGTACTTC
D gene: -; V gene: TRBV7-9; CDR3 length: 13; J gene: TRBJ2-1; clone size: -; CDR3 protein: CASTGAAKNEQFF; CDR3 DNA: TGTGCCAGCACCGGAGCCGCGAAGAATGAGCAGTTCTTC
D gene: -; V gene: TRBV27; CDR3 length: 11; J gene: TRBJ2-3; clone size: -; CDR3 protein: CASSHGNTQYF; CDR3 DNA: TGTGCCAGCAGCCACGGAAATACGCAGTATTTT
D gene: TRBD2; V gene: TRBV5-1; CDR3 length: 16; J gene: TRBJ2-3; clone size: -; CDR3 protein: CASSLAGKRGAVTQYF; CDR3 DNA: TGCGCCAGCAGCTTGGCCGGGAAGCGGGGGGCCGTTACGCAGTATTTT
D gene: -; V gene: TRBV3-1/TRBV3-2; CDR3 length: 14; J gene: TRBJ1-1; clone size: -; CDR3 protein: CASSQESLNTEAFF; CDR3 DNA: TGTGCCAGCAGCCAAGAATCCCTGAACACTGAAGCTTTCTTT
D gene: TRBD2; V gene: TRBV7-2; CDR3 length: 15; J gene: TRBJ2-5; clone size: -; CDR3 protein: CASSQGLAGVETQYF; CDR3 DNA: TGTGCCAGCAGCCAGGGACTAGCGGGGGTTGAGACCCAGTACTTC
D gene: -; V gene: TRBV29-1; CDR3 length: 13; J gene: TRBJ2-7; clone size: once; CDR3 protein: CSVGKGKGYEQYF; CDR3 DNA: TGCAGCGTTGGAAAGGGGAAGGGCTACGAGCAGTACTTC
D gene: -; V gene: TRBV3-1/TRBV3-2; CDR3 length: 14; J gene: TRBJ2-2; clone size: -; CDR3 protein: CASSQDTATGELFF; CDR3 DNA: TGTGCCAGCAGCCAAGATACGGCCACCGGGGAGCTGTTTTTT
D gene: TRBD1; V gene: TRBV3-1/TRBV3-2; CDR3 length: 15; J gene: TRBJ2-3; clone size: once; CDR3 protein: CASSQGQGAQDTQYF; CDR3 DNA: TGTGCCAGCAGCCAGGGACAGGGGGCGCAGGATACGCAGTATTTT
D gene: -; V gene: TRBV12-5; CDR3 length: 16; J gene: TRBJ2-1; clone size: -; CDR3 protein: CASGYGDPGPRSEQFF; CDR3 DNA: TGTGCTAGTGGTTACGGAGACCCAGGACCACGAAGTGAGCAGTTCTTC
D gene: -; V gene: TRBV7-8; CDR3 length: 12; J gene: TRBJ1-2; clone size: -; CDR3 protein: CASSFEGYGYTF; CDR3 DNA: TGTGCCAGCAGCTTCGAGGGATATGGCTACACCTTC
D gene: TRBD2; V gene: TRBV30; CDR3 length: 14; J gene: TRBJ2-7; clone size: -; CDR3 protein: CAGINSGFSYEQYF; CDR3 DNA: TGTGCCGGAATAAATAGCGGGTTTTCCTACGAGCAGTACTTC
D gene: -; V gene: TRBV7-8; CDR3 length: 14; J gene: TRBJ2-1; clone size: -; CDR3 protein: CASSLGRGDNEQFF; CDR3 DNA: TGTGCCAGCAGCTTAGGAAGGGGGGACAATGAGCAGTTCTTC
D gene: TRBD1; V gene: TRBV28; CDR3 length: 14; J gene: TRBJ2-2; clone size: -; CDR3 protein: CATRQGVNTGELFF; CDR3 DNA: TGTGCCACCCGACAGGGAGTTAACACCGGGGAGCTGTTTTTT
D gene: -; V gene: TRBV6-5; CDR3 length: 13; J gene: TRBJ1-2; clone size: -; CDR3 protein: CASSDSGLYGYTF; CDR3 DNA: TGTGCCAGCAGTGACTCCGGGCTCTATGGCTACACCTTC
D gene: -; V gene: TRBV27; CDR3 length: 14; J gene: TRBJ1-2; clone size: -; CDR3 protein: CASNKNRDTYGYTF; CDR3 DNA: TGTGCCAGCAACAAGAACCGGGACACCTATGGCTACACCTTC
D gene: -; V gene: TRBV6-1; CDR3 length: 15; J gene: TRBJ2-1; clone size: -; CDR3 protein: CASSESRGTYNEQFF; CDR3 DNA: TGTGCCAGCAGTGAATCCAGAGGGACCTACAATGAGCAGTTCTTC
D gene: -; V gene: TRBV5-1; CDR3 length: 14; J gene: TRBJ2-5; clone size: -; CDR3 protein: CASSLVQGSETQYF; CDR3 DNA: TGCGCCAGCAGCTTGGTTCAGGGATCGGAGACCCAGTACTTC
D gene: -; V gene: TRBV4-2; CDR3 length: 11; J gene: TRBJ2-1; clone size: few; CDR3 protein: CASSQVNEQFF; CDR3 DNA: TGTGCCAGCAGCCAAGTAAATGAGCAGTTCTTC
D gene: -; V gene: TRBV19; CDR3 length: 14; J gene: TRBJ2-7; clone size: -; CDR3 protein: CASSPGILTYEQYF; CDR3 DNA: TGTGCCAGTAGCCCCGGGATATTGACCTACGAGCAGTACTTC
D gene: TRBD2; V gene: TRBV5-1; CDR3 length: 18; J gene: TRBJ2-5; clone size: -; CDR3 protein: CASSPRELAGSTMETQYF; CDR3 DNA: TGCGCCAGCAGCCCACGAGAACTAGCGGGAAGTACTATGGAGACCCAGTACTTC
D gene: -; V gene: TRBV10-2; CDR3 length: 14; J gene: TRBJ1-2; clone size: -; CDR3 protein: CASSENRNNYGYTF; CDR3 DNA: TGCGCCAGCAGTGAGAACAGAAACAACTATGGCTACACCTTC
D gene: -; V gene: TRBV7-6; CDR3 length: 15; J gene: TRBJ2-2; clone size: -; CDR3 protein: CASSFRDAYTGELFF; CDR3 DNA: TGTGCCAGCAGCTTCCGGGACGCCTACACCGGGGAGCTGTTTTTT
D gene: -; V gene: TRBV15; CDR3 length: 13; J gene: TRBJ1-6; clone size: -; CDR3 protein: CATSRVGNSPLHF; CDR3 DNA: TGTGCCACCAGCAGAGTTGGGAATTCACCCCTCCACTTT
D gene: -; V gene: TRBV5-5; CDR3 length: 14; J gene: TRBJ2-7; clone size: few; CDR3 protein: CASSLTFGQHEQYF; CDR3 DNA: TGTGCCAGCAGCTTGACCTTCGGACAGCACGAGCAGTACTTC
D gene: -; V gene: TRBV6-6; CDR3 length: 10; J gene: TRBJ2-7; clone size: medium-sized; CDR3 protein: CATGSGEQYF; CDR3 DNA: TGTGCCACCGGTTCGGGAGAGCAGTACTTC
D gene: -; V gene: TRBV19; CDR3 length: 15; J gene: TRBJ1-5; clone size: -; CDR3 protein: CASRPLLNSNQPQHF; CDR3 DNA: TGTGCCAGTCGTCCGCTCTTAAATAGCAATCAGCCCCAGCATTTT
D gene: -; V gene: TRBV28; CDR3 length: 16; J gene: TRBJ2-5; clone size: -; CDR3 protein: CASSSPRDLGQETQYF; CDR3 DNA: TGTGCCAGCAGTTCCCCACGGGACCTCGGCCAAGAGACCCAGTACTTC
D gene: -; V gene: TRBV9; CDR3 length: 19; J gene: TRBJ2-6; clone size: -; CDR3 protein: CASSVADRGFSSGANVLTF; CDR3 DNA: TGTGCCAGCAGCGTAGCAGATAGGGGCTTTAGCTCTGGGGCCAACGTCCTGACTTTC
D gene: -; V gene: TRBV7-2; CDR3 length: 13; J gene: TRBJ2-5; clone size: once; CDR3 protein: CASSLADQETQYF; CDR3 DNA: TGTGCCAGCAGCTTAGCGGATCAAGAGACCCAGTACTTC
D gene: -; V gene: TRBV10-3; CDR3 length: 14; J gene: TRBJ1-5; clone size: -; CDR3 protein: CAISEEGIGQPQHF; CDR3 DNA: TGTGCCATCAGTGAGGAGGGGATCGGGCAGCCCCAGCATTTT
D gene: -; V gene: TRBV5-5; CDR3 length: 13; J gene: TRBJ1-1; clone size: -; CDR3 protein: CASSLAGEGKAFF; CDR3 DNA: TGTGCCAGCAGCTTGGCAGGGGAAGGCAAAGCTTTCTTT
D gene: -; V gene: TRBV6-5; CDR3 length: 13; J gene: TRBJ2-7; clone size: -; CDR3 protein: CASRGPSSYEQYF; CDR3 DNA: TGTGCCAGCAGGGGGCCGAGCTCCTACGAGCAGTACTTC
D gene: -; V gene: TRBV30; CDR3 length: 14; J gene: TRBJ1-2; clone size: -; CDR3 protein: CAWSVQGTLGGYTF; CDR3 DNA: TGTGCCTGGAGTGTACAAGGGACCTTGGGGGGCTACACCTTC
D gene: -; V gene: TRBV5-5; CDR3 length: 15; J gene: TRBJ2-7; clone size: -; CDR3 protein: CASSPDGGRVYEQYF; CDR3 DNA: TGTGCCAGCAGCCCGGATGGGGGGCGCGTCTACGAGCAGTACTTC
D gene: -; V gene: TRBV7-9; CDR3 length: 12; J gene: TRBJ1-3; clone size: -; CDR3 protein: CASSSTGNTIYF; CDR3 DNA: TGTGCCAGCAGCTCCACTGGAAACACCATATATTTT
D gene: TRBD1; V gene: TRBV7-9; CDR3 length: 14; J gene: TRBJ1-1; clone size: -; CDR3 protein: CASSFSGGEGEAFF; CDR3 DNA: TGTGCCAGCAGCTTTTCAGGGGGCGAGGGTGAAGCTTTCTTT
D gene: -; V gene: TRBV7-2; CDR3 length: 14; J gene: TRBJ2-7; clone size: -; CDR3 protein: CASSFTTVSYEQYF; CDR3 DNA: TGTGCCAGCAGCTTCACGACAGTCTCCTACGAGCAGTACTTC
D gene: TRBD1; V gene: TRBV5-1; CDR3 length: 16; J gene: TRBJ1-1; clone size: -; CDR3 protein: CASSWGNRGLNTEAFF; CDR3 DNA: TGCGCCAGCAGCTGGGGGAACAGGGGGCTTAACACTGAAGCTTTCTTT
D gene: -; V gene: TRBV3-1/TRBV3-2; CDR3 length: 13; J gene: TRBJ1-2; clone size: once; CDR3 protein: CASSQDPLAGYTF; CDR3 DNA: TGTGCCAGCAGCCAAGATCCCCTAGCTGGCTACACCTTC
D gene: TRBD1; V gene: TRBV3-1/TRBV3-2; CDR3 length: 17; J gene: TRBJ1-2; clone size: -; CDR3 protein: CASTHAGQTTSLDGYTF; CDR3 DNA: TGTGCCAGCACCCACGCGGGACAGACAACATCTCTGGACGGCTACACCTTC
D gene: -; V gene: TRBV2; CDR3 length: 16; J gene: TRBJ2-6; clone size: -; CDR3 protein: CASSDGASSGANVLTF; CDR3 DNA: TGTGCCAGCAGTGACGGGGCCAGCTCTGGGGCCAACGTCCTGACTTTC
D gene: -; V gene: TRBV3-1/TRBV3-2; CDR3 length: 14; J gene: TRBJ1-1; clone size: once; CDR3 protein: CASSPPRGTYEAFF; CDR3 DNA: TGTGCCAGCAGCCCCCCTAGGGGGACTTACGAAGCTTTCTTT
D gene: -; V gene: TRBV4-1; CDR3 length: 13; J gene: TRBJ2-1; clone size: -; CDR3 protein: CASSPDRYNEQFF; CDR3 DNA: TGCGCCAGCAGCCCAGACAGGTACAATGAGCAGTTCTTC